Listed here are 20 T cell receptor beta chains from one sample, sequenced in a study of OX40 agonist ivuxolimab in advanced cancers. The data were produced by immunoSEQ multiplex PCR, yet TCRdb's version contains in-frame clones alone and is incomplete. The repertoire consists of tens of thousands of clones, with 80% occurring once and the leading ten covering 8.2%. The source material was CD4+ or CD8+ T cells sorted from blood, sampled in a trial of the OX40 agonist ivuxolimab. The receptors stem from an adult with an advanced solid tumor such as melanoma, head and neck, liver or kidney cancer.

This clone was counted only a few times. This chain connects TRBV9 to TRBJ2-3; D possibly corresponds to TRBD2 (5 bases). Trimming cost V 2 bases and J 4 bases, with 14 bases left between them. Germline V gene data show CDR1 as SGDLS and CDR2 as YYNGEE. The CDR3 consists of 15 residues. The CDR3 nucleotides are TGTGCCAGCAGCGTGGGAGAGGTCACCCCAGATACGCAGTATTTT. It translates to CASSVGEVTPDTQYF.

CDR3 loop: CASRVRSSYNEQFF. The DNA for the CDR3 is TGTGCCAGCAGGGTCAGGAGCTCCTACAATGAGCAGTTCTTC. V gene TRBV6-1 combines with J gene TRBJ2-1, with D unclear. The CDR3 loop spans 14 amino acids. Germline V gene sequence: CDR1 MNHNS, CDR2 SASEGT. The V and J ends lost 6 bases and 0 bases respectively, with 9 bases between them.

V gene TRBV2 combines with J gene TRBJ2-3, with 9 bases that match TRBD2. There are 14 residues in the CDR3. Germline V gives CDR1 SNHLY, CDR2 FYNNEI. Trimming cost V 6 bases and J 3 bases; bases outside gene matches: 4. This CDR3 reads CASSFSGRTDTQYF. The DNA of the CDR3 is TGTGCCAGCAGCTTTAGCGGGAGAACAGATACGCAGTATTTT.

The chain has TRBV28 and TRBJ2-1; D may be TRBD2 (6 bases). V shed 2 bases and J shed 8 bases, with 19 bases lying between them. This CDR3 contains 16 residues. Germline assignment: CDR1 MDHEN and CDR2 SYDVKM. The CDR3 region is CASSLPSLTGRYEQFF. The CDR3 DNA reads as TGTGCCAGCAGTTTACCCTCCCTAACGGGGAGGTATGAGCAGTTCTTC.

This clone has just one count. This rearrangement joins TRBV6-5 to TRBJ2-3; D unresolved. The CDR3 loop spans 14 amino acids. V shed 5 bases and J shed 4 bases, with 13 bases lying between them. Germline V gives CDR1 MNHEY, CDR2 SVGAGI. The CDR3: CASSTQQSPDTQYF. DNA for the CDR3: TGTGCCAGCAGTACCCAGCAGTCCCCAGATACGCAGTATTTT.

This sequence joins TRBV5-1 and TRBJ2-7; D possibly corresponds to TRBD1 (6 bases). The CDR3 contains 14 residues. V lost 0 bases and J 2 bases, leaving 9 bases between the germline ends. CDR1 is SGHRS and CDR2 is YFSETQ in the germline V gene. CDR3 protein: CASSLATGTYEQYV. The CDR3 DNA sequence: TGCGCCAGCAGCTTGGCTACAGGGACCTACGAGCAGTACGTC.

The chain recombines TRBV2 with TRBJ2-5; 9 bases are a match to TRBD1. From germline, CDR1 is SNHLY and CDR2 FYNNEI. V dropped 4 bases and J dropped 5; count of bases not matched to a gene: 8. The CDR3 is 15 residues long. The CDR3 region has the DNA TGTGCCAGCAGTGGACCGACAGGGGGTGATGAGACCCAGTACTTC. This codes for CASSGPTGGDETQYF.

CDR3 region: CASRDGISGANVLTF. In nucleotides, the CDR3 is TGTGCCAGCAGGGACGGAATCTCTGGGGCCAACGTCCTGACTTTC. The V gene is TRBV2, the J gene TRBJ2-6; no clear D. V lost 6 bases, J lost 0 bases, and 9 bases lay in between. The V gene's germline CDR1 is SNHLY and CDR2 FYNNEI. This CDR3 spans 15 amino acids.

The chain carries TRBV7-2 and TRBJ2-2; D tentatively fits TRBD1 or TRBD2 (5 bases each). V was cut by 5 bases and J by 3 bases, with 16 bases left in between. The CDR3 length is 16 residues. Per the germline V gene, CDR1 is SGHTA and CDR2 is FQGNSA. The chain's CDR3 is CASSLTTGAYTGELFF. Written as DNA, the CDR3 is TGTGCCAGCAGCCTGACGACCGGGGCCTACACCGGGGAGCTGTTTTTT.

The chain recombines TRBV7-8 with TRBJ2-7; TRBD1 matches 10 bases. The germline V gene encodes CDR1 SGHVS and CDR2 FQNEAQ. The CDR3 consists of 15 residues. With 1 base clipped from V and 3 bases from J, the junction kept 3 bases outside the gene matches. The CDR3 DNA is TGTGCCAGCAGCTTAGGGACAGGGGGATTCTACGAGCAGTACGTC. Translation gives CASSLGTGGFYEQYV.

J is TRBJ2-7 and V is TRBV7-2; no reliable D call. Germline CDR1 reads SGHTA; CDR2 reads FQGNSA. The length of the CDR3 is 12 residues. Trimming pared 5 bases from V and 0 bases from J, leaving 5 bases between. CDR3 loop: CASSLSSYEQYF. The DNA of the CDR3 is TGTGCCAGCAGCCTCAGCTCCTACGAGCAGTACTTC.

The chain recombines TRBV11-2 with TRBJ1-2, with unresolved D. Germline lookup yields CDR1 SGHAT and CDR2 FQNNGV. V gave up 1 base and J gave up 2 bases, with 5 bases separating them. The CDR3 has 13 amino acids. The DNA of the CDR3 is TGTGCCAGCAGCTTAGGAGGGAACTATGGCTACACCTTC. It yields the protein CASSLGGNYGYTF.

This rearrangement joins TRBV4-1 to TRBJ2-7; tentatively, D is TRBD2 (5 bases). From germline, CDR1 is MGHRA and CDR2 YSYEKL. The CDR3 sequence is 15 residues long. Trimming left V 4 bases short and J 2 bases short, with 15 bases between. CDR3 in DNA: TGCGCCAGCAGCCCCGGGGTGAACGGGGCCTACGAGCAGTACTTC. Protein product: CASSPGVNGAYEQYF.

This sequence joins TRBV7-2 and TRBJ2-7, with 7 bases that match TRBD1. The CDR3 spans 14 residues. V was clipped by 1 base and J by 4 bases; unmatched bases: 4. CDR1 SGHTA and CDR2 FQGNSA come from the germline V gene. CDR3: CASSLDRGAYEQYF. As DNA, the CDR3 is TGTGCCAGCAGCTTAGACAGGGGTGCTTACGAGCAGTACTTC.

This clone was seen just once. The CDR3 bases are TGTGCCACTACCCGGACAGGGAGTGGAAACACCATATATTTT. Protein: CATTRTGSGNTIYF. This chain links TRBV2 with TRBJ1-3, with 8 nucleotides matching TRBD1. V was clipped by 10 bases and J by 3 bases; unmatched bases: 8. This CDR3 is built from 14 residues. Germline CDR1 and CDR2: SNHLY and FYNNEI.

The chain uses TRBV27 and TRBJ1-1; D is unresolved. This CDR3 comprises 13 residues. The V and J ends lost 6 bases and 6 bases respectively, with 14 bases between them. Germline CDR1 and CDR2: MNHEY and SMNVEV (reference sequence). This CDR3 is CASRPGGRAEAFF. CDR3 in DNA: TGTGCCAGCAGGCCCGGAGGGCGGGCTGAAGCTTTCTTT.

The chain recombines TRBV5-1 with TRBJ1-2; TRBD1 matches at 12 bases. The V gene's germline CDR1 is SGHRS and CDR2 YFSETQ. V shed 4 bases, J shed 8 bases, and the junction held 9 bases outside the gene matches. The CDR3 extends over 15 amino acids. CDR3 bases: TGCGCCAGCAGCAGAGACCGGGACAGGGGGCAGGGCTACACCTTC. Its protein is CASSRDRDRGQGYTF.

J is TRBJ1-4 and V is TRBV13; a weak D match, TRBD1 (5 bases). Germline V gene data show CDR1 as PRHDT and CDR2 as FYEKMQ (reference sequence). This CDR3 is 15 amino acids long. Deletions cut 6 bases from V and 6 bases from J, with 17 bases between. The CDR3 DNA follows: TGTGCCAGCAGTTCAAGGAGGGGCGGGGATGAAAAACTGTTTTTT. This translates into CASSSRRGGDEKLFF.

The chain links TRBV6-1 to TRBJ2-3; D not certain. The CDR3 runs to 13 residues. The V end lost 3 bases, the J end lost 6 bases, and 10 bases lay between the germline ends. CDR1 is MNHNS and CDR2 is SASEGT in the germline V gene. This CDR3 reads CASSDTSWDTQYF. The CDR3 DNA is TGTGCCAGCAGTGATACTTCATGGGATACGCAGTATTTT.

V and J are TRBV5-1 and TRBJ2-3; 9 nucleotides align to TRBD1. With 2 bases clipped from V and 2 bases from J, the junction kept 3 bases outside the gene matches. Germline lookup yields CDR1 SGHRS and CDR2 YFSETQ. The CDR3 runs to 15 residues. In nucleotides, the CDR3 is TGCGCCAGCAGCTTACAGGGGGCTGACACAGATACGCAGTATTTT. Translated: CASSLQGADTDTQYF. The full variable domain, completed using reference TRBV5-1 and TRBJ2-3, is KAGVTQTPRYLIKTRGQQVTLSCSPISGHRSVSWYQQTPGQGLQFLFEYFSETQRNKGNFPGRFSGRQFSNSRSEMNVSTLELGDSALYLCASSLQGADTDTQYFGPGTRLTVL.